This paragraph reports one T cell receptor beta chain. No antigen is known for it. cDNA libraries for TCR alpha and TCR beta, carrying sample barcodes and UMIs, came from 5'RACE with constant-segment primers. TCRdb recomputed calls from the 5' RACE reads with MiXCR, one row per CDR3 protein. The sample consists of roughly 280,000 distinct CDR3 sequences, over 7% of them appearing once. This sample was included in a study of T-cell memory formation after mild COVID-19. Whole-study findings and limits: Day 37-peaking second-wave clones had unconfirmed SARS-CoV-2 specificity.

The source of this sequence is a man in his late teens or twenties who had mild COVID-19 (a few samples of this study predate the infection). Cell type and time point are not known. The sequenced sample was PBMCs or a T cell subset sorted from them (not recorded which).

In DNA, the CDR3 is TGTGCCAGCAGCTTGGTTCAGGGAGCACGGGATGGCTACACCTTC. The encoded protein is CASSLVQGARDGYTF. The genes are TRBV5-6 and TRBJ1-2; possible D gene TRBD1, 5 bases. CDR3 length: 15 amino acids. Germline V gives CDR1 SGHDT, CDR2 YYEEEE. Trimming removed 0 bases at V and 6 bases at J, with 15 bases between.